This entry features one T cell receptor beta chain sequence. The source of the sample is a study of molecular identifiers for immune sequencing clone quantification. One entry per CDR3 protein results from TCRdb running MiXCR on the PCR reads. The table has some 320,000 distinct CDR3 sequences, about 23% seen once. Between the trimmed V and J ends, which lost 5 bases and 2 bases, there was a span of 22 bases. This CDR3 contains 18 residues. The germline gives CDR1 MDHEN, CDR2 SYDVKM. What was sequenced was naive CD8+ T cells from blood, with Jurkat cell RNA spiked in. Regarding subset: FACS-sorted CD8+CD4-CCR7+CD45RA+ naive T cells. The sequence was collected from a human donor in good health. Some libraries in this study had Jurkat cell RNA spiked in. The chain couples TRBV28 to TRBJ2-1, with TRBD2 as a possible D gene (5 bases). The CDR3 region is CASSTRFGPGETYNEQFF. The CDR3 DNA sequence: TGTGCCAGCAGTACCCGTTTCGGCCCCGGGGAAACCTACAATGAGCAGTTCTTC.